Listed below are T cell receptor beta chains from one sample, sequenced in a study of spatial heterogeneity in lung cancer. In TCRdb, the 5' RACE reads were re-called with MiXCR into one record per CDR3 protein. The table has just over 25,000 distinct CDR3 sequences, 13% seen once. Sequenced material: PBMCs, taken at surgery. These receptors originate from a female donor with early-stage non-small cell lung cancer. Both conserved end residues are part of each CDR3. Fields, in order: V gene, CDR3 length, CDR3 protein.

>TRBV10-1|13
CASSESITGELFF
>TRBV4-3|17
CASSQGPSGGRTGELFF
>TRBV10-3|14
CAISDAGSGSPLHF
>TRBV6-2/TRBV6-3|14
CASSQLTGNQPQHF
>TRBV4-3|14
CASSQGGNNEKLFF
>TRBV14|15
CASSQDNARALEQFF
>TRBV27|14
CASSPRNSPETQYF
>TRBV7-2|14
CASSPSPQLPGYTF
>TRBV20-1|14
CSARRTGGNQPQHF
>TRBV5-4|12
CASSSTLSEAFF